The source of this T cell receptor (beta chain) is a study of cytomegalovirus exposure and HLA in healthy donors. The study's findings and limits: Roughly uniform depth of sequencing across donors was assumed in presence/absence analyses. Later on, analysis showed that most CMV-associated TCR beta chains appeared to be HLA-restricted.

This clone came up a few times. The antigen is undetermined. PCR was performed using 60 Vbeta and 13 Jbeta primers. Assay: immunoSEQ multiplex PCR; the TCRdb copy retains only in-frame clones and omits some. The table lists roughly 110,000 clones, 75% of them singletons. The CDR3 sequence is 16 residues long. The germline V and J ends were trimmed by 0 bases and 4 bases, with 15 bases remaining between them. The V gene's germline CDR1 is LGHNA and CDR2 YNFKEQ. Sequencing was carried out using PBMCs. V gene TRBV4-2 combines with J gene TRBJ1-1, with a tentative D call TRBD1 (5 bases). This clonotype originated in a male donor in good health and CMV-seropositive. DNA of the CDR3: TGTGCCAGCAGCCAAGACGGGAGGGCGAGGGGCACTGAAGCTTTCTTT. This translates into CASSQDGRARGTEAFF.